The 17 T cell receptor beta chains below were found in one sample sequenced in a study of T cell changes during pregnancy in multiple sclerosis. This table comes from immunoSEQ multiplex PCR, and its TCRdb copy is limited to in-frame clones, with some not included. There are fewer than 90,000 clones in the sample; 93% occur only once, and roughly 1.4% lies in the top ten. Specimen: peripheral blood, collected in the third trimester of pregnancy. These TCRs come from a female donor in good health, enrolled as a control in a pregnancy study.

The chain is built from TRBV30 and TRBJ2-2, with TRBD2 matching over 8 bases. CDR1 and CDR2 (germline): GTSNPN, SVGIG (reference sequence). V lost 2 bases and J lost 2; bases outside the gene matches: 7. The CDR3 extends over 16 amino acids. CDR3 loop: CAWSPRTSRNTGELFF. CDR3 DNA sequence: TGTGCCTGGAGTCCTCGGACTAGCAGAAACACCGGGGAGCTGTTTTTT.

V gene TRBV5-6 combines with J gene TRBJ2-5; TRBD2 matches at 8 bases. Germline CDR1 and CDR2: SGHDT and YYEEEE. Unmatched junction bases numbered 10, after V lost 4 bases and J lost 5 bases. This CDR3 spans 15 amino acids. CDR3 sequence: CASSLESGGPETQYF. As DNA, the CDR3 is TGTGCCAGCAGCCTAGAAAGCGGGGGTCCGGAGACCCAGTACTTC.

The V call is TRBV10-3, the J call TRBJ1-5, with TRBD1 identical over 9 bases. The CDR3 is 12 amino acids. V trimming: 10 bases; J trimming: 4 bases; junction bases outside the gene matches: 2. From germline, CDR1 is ENHRY and CDR2 SYGVKD. The DNA of the CDR3 is TGTGCCACCGGGACAGGGAATCAGCCCCAGCATTTT. Translating gives CATGTGNQPQHF.

The V call is TRBV11-2, the J call TRBJ1-5; 11 bases are shared with TRBD1. Trimming removed 5 bases from V and 2 bases from J; junction bases left unmatched: 8. This CDR3 is built from 17 residues. Per the germline V gene, CDR1 is SGHAT and CDR2 is FQNNGV. This chain's CDR3 is CASSAGQGVRGNQPQHF. DNA of the CDR3: TGTGCCAGCAGCGCGGGACAGGGGGTAAGGGGCAATCAGCCCCAGCATTTT.

The CDR3 loop is CASLGGNTGELFF. The CDR3 DNA follows: TGTGCCAGCCTGGGGGGAAACACCGGGGAGCTGTTTTTT. The genes are TRBV28 and TRBJ2-2, with D perhaps TRBD2 (6 bases). Trimming cost V 8 bases and J 2 bases, with 9 bases left between them. This CDR3 has 13 residues. Germline CDR1 and CDR2: MDHEN and SYDVKM.

The chain couples TRBV7-9 to TRBJ1-2, with D tentatively TRBD1 (6 bases). V dropped 1 base and J dropped 5 bases, with 14 bases sitting between them. This CDR3 spans 15 amino acids. Germline CDR1 is SEHNR and CDR2 is FQNEAQ (reference sequence). The DNA of the CDR3 is TGTGCCAGCAGCTTAGGTTCGGCAGGGGCTTATGGCTACACCTTC. This encodes CASSLGSAGAYGYTF.

The V call is TRBV29-1, the J call TRBJ1-4, with unresolved D. The V and J ends lost 6 bases and 11 bases respectively, with 19 bases between them. The germline CDR1 and CDR2 sequences are SQVTM and ANQGSEA. This CDR3 spans 13 amino acids. The CDR3 reads CSVPDSSTTKLFF. The CDR3, as DNA: TGCAGCGTCCCAGACTCGTCAACTACGAAACTGTTTTTT.

This clone occurred a few times. The J gene is TRBJ2-7, the V gene TRBV23-1; D ambiguous. TRBV23-1 has ORF status, its function being uncertain. V was trimmed by 0 bases and J by 3 bases, leaving 12 bases between them. The CDR3 is made up of 15 amino acids. CDR3 in amino acids: CASSQSGRFSYEQYF. In nucleotides, the CDR3 is TGCGCCAGCAGTCAATCGGGCAGATTCAGCTACGAGCAGTACTTC.

This rearrangement joins TRBV5-1 to TRBJ2-7; tentative D call: TRBD1 (5 bases). The CDR3 covers 15 residues. Trimming removed 3 bases from V and 0 bases from J, with 13 bases in between. Germline V gene lookup returns CDR1 SGHRS and CDR2 YFSETQ. The CDR3 loop reads CASSSTEYLSYEQYF. The CDR3 DNA reads as TGCGCCAGCAGCTCGACAGAATATCTCTCCTACGAGCAGTACTTC.

The gene calls are TRBV7-6 and TRBJ1-1; the D is unclear. This CDR3 comprises 14 residues. Trimming shortened V by 4 bases and J by 3 bases, and 12 bases separated the two germline ends. The germline CDR1 and CDR2 sequences are SGHVS and FNYEAQ. CDR3 nucleotide sequence: TGTGCCAGCAGCTCTCTGTCCCGGGACACTGAAGCTTTCTTT. The encoded protein is CASSSLSRDTEAFF.

This sequence joins TRBV2 and TRBJ2-7, with D tentatively TRBD1 (7 bases). Trimming pared 8 bases from V and 6 bases from J, leaving 20 bases between. Germline V lookup: CDR1 SNHLY, CDR2 FYNNEI. This CDR3 has 14 amino acids. The CDR3 region has the DNA TGTGCCAGCGGAAACCTACCCAGGGGGGTCGAGCAGTACTTC. Amino acid sequence: CASGNLPRGVEQYF.

This sequence joins TRBV7-2 and TRBJ1-5, with unresolved D. Trimming removed 6 bases from V and 0 bases from J, with 12 bases in between. Per germline, CDR1 SGHTA and CDR2 FQGNSA. The CDR3 runs to 15 residues. CDR3 region: CASSSSGVSNQPQHF. The CDR3 DNA sequence: TGTGCCAGCAGTTCTAGCGGGGTTAGCAATCAGCCCCAGCATTTT.

The chain links TRBV7-9 to TRBJ2-3, with D maybe TRBD2 (5 bases). The length of the CDR3 is 16 residues. Germline V gene sequence: CDR1 SEHNR, CDR2 FQNEAQ (reference sequence). With 5 bases removed from V and 2 bases from J, the gap between germline ends came to 17 bases. The CDR3 DNA sequence: TGTGCCAGCAGCAGGGCCTGGGAGAGGGACACAGATACGCAGTATTTT. Its protein is CASSRAWERDTDTQYF.

V gene TRBV19 combines with J gene TRBJ2-7; TRBD2 agrees at 7 bases. The J segment lost 4 bases and the V segment lost 3 bases, leaving 6 bases of the junction unmatched. The CDR3 spans 14 residues. The germline V gene has CDR1 LNHDA and CDR2 SQIVND (reference sequence). CDR3 nucleotide sequence: TGTGCCAGTAGTATGGGAGGGGAGGGGTACGAGCAGTACTTC. Translated: CASSMGGEGYEQYF. Using reference TRBV19 and TRBJ2-7 for the parts outside the CDR3, the full variable domain is DGGITQSPKYLFRKEGQNVTLSCEQNLNHDAMYWYRQDPGQGLRLIYYSQIVNDFQKGDIAEGYSVSREKKESFPLTVTSAQKNPTAFYLCASSMGGEGYEQYFGPGTRLTVT.

Details on this clone: The junction does not match germline at one end; this may be a read error. Additional DNA sequences in this sample encode the identical CDR3. V is TRBV28 and J is TRBJ2-7; 8 nucleotides line up with TRBD1. The germline CDR1 and CDR2 sequences are MDHEN and SYDVKM. The CDR3 is 15 residues long. CDR3 sequence: CASRGLGQDFWEQYF. The DNA of the CDR3 is TGTGCCAGCAGGGGACTGGGACAGGACTTTTGGGAGCAATACTTC. The full variable domain, with the rest looked up from reference TRBV28 and TRBJ2-7, is DVKVTQSSRYLVKRTGEKVFLECVQDMDHENMFWYRQDPGLGLRLIYFSYDVKMKEKGDIPEGYSVSREKKERFSLILESASTNQTSMYLCASRGLGQDFWEQYFGPGTRLTVT.

The CDR3, as DNA: TGCGCCAGCAGTGTCGTCTCCACTGAAGCTTTCTTT. Translated: CASSVVSTEAFF. J is TRBJ1-1 and V is TRBV10-1; no clear D gene. Germline V lookup: CDR1 WNHNN, CDR2 SYGVQD (reference sequence). V shed 4 bases and J shed 4 bases, with 7 bases lying between them. The CDR3 is 12 amino acids.

The J gene is TRBJ2-3, the V gene TRBV6-4; perhaps TRBD2 as D (6 bases). This CDR3 has 19 residues. The V gene lost 0 bases and the J gene lost 2 bases, with 21 bases spanning the gap. Germline V gene data show CDR1 as MRHNA and CDR2 as SNTAGT. CDR3 sequence (DNA): TGTGCCAGCAGTGACTCTGAGGGGTCGGCGGGAACCCCCACAGATACGCAGTATTTT. This encodes CASSDSEGSAGTPTDTQYF.